This is a list of T cell receptor beta chains from one sample in a study of human thymus T cells. Assay: immunoSEQ multiplex PCR; the TCRdb copy retains only in-frame clones and omits some. The data contain tens of thousands of clones, around 94% of them singletons. Sequences were obtained from blood. These receptor sequences come from a boy less than two years old with a congenital heart defect but otherwise immunologically healthy. The CDR3 runs from the conserved cysteine through the conserved F or W. The D gene is left open where the match is weak. For some rows the clone size is stated as once, few or many, or as a class when expanded; others skip it.

TRBJ1-1 few TRBV4-3 - CASSHPYRETEAFF TGCGCCAGCAGCCATCCCTACAGGGAAACTGAAGCTTTCTTT
TRBJ2-7 once TRBV18 - CASSPSAGLSYEQYF TGTGCCAGCTCACCGTCGGCAGGGCTTTCCTACGAGCAGTACTTC
TRBJ1-3 - TRBV10-2 - CASSGSSGNTIYF TGCGCCAGCAGTGGCAGCTCTGGAAACACCATATATTTT
TRBJ1-1 few TRBV9 - CASSVGALNTEAFF TGTGCCAGCAGCGTAGGGGCATTGAACACTGAAGCTTTCTTT
TRBJ1-2 few TRBV4-3 TRBD1 CASSHLFQGAAYGYTF TGCGCCAGCAGCCACTTATTCCAGGGGGCGGCCTATGGCTACACCTTC
TRBJ2-7 - TRBV2 - CASRSLVPSYEQYF TGTGCCAGCAGATCTTTAGTCCCCTCCTACGAGCAGTACTTC
TRBJ1-1 - TRBV5-1 TRBD1 CASSLMTGGYTEAFF TGCGCCAGCAGCTTGATGACAGGGGGCTATACTGAAGCTTTCTTT
TRBJ2-1 - TRBV7-9 TRBD2 CASSLRGGSYNEQFF TGTGCCAGCAGCTTACGCGGGGGCTCCTACAATGAGCAGTTCTTC
TRBJ1-2 once TRBV4-2 TRBD1 CASSPLGQGANYGYTF TGTGCCAGCAGCCCCTTAGGACAGGGGGCTAACTATGGCTACACCTTC
TRBJ1-1 - TRBV28 TRBD1 CASSLSGQGRPTEAFF TGTGCCAGCAGTTTATCGGGACAGGGGCGGCCCACTGAAGCTTTCTTT
TRBJ1-2 - TRBV7-2 - CASSLEQGGGYTF TGTGCCAGCAGCTTAGAACAGGGCGGCGGCTACACCTTC
TRBJ2-1 - TRBV5-1 TRBD1 CASSAPGQGTNEQFF TGCGCCAGCAGCGCCCCGGGACAGGGCACCAATGAGCAGTTCTTC
TRBJ2-3 once TRBV2 - CASLSVAAQYF TGTGCCAGCCTGTCGGTAGCTGCGCAGTATTTT
TRBJ1-4 once TRBV7-2 - CASSRGTWDEKLFF TGTGCCAGCAGCCGTGGGACGTGGGATGAAAAACTGTTTTTT
TRBJ1-2 - TRBV19 TRBD1 CASGQGIPRYGYTF TGTGCCAGTGGACAGGGAATCCCGAGGTATGGCTACACCTTC
TRBJ2-7 - TRBV7-2 - CASSLGGEYEQYF TGTGCCAGCAGCTTAGGGGGGGAGTACGAGCAGTACTTC
TRBJ2-1 once TRBV9 - CASSVMAGPYNEQFF TGTGCCAGCAGCGTAATGGCGGGGCCCTACAATGAGCAGTTCTTC
TRBJ2-3 - TRBV21-1 - CARPSTDTQYF TGTGCCAGACCTAGCACAGATACGCAGTATTTT
TRBJ1-5 - TRBV6-1 - CASSESQGSNQPQHF TGTGCCAGCAGTGAGTCCCAGGGTAGCAATCAGCCCCAGCATTTT
TRBJ2-7 - TRBV19 TRBD1 CASKEQGIGEQYF TGTGCCAGTAAAGAACAGGGGATAGGCGAGCAGTACTTC
TRBJ2-3 once TRBV4-2 - CASSDRDTSTDTQYF TGTGCCAGCAGCGACCGGGACACCAGCACAGATACGCAGTATTTT
TRBJ2-3 - TRBV30 TRBD1 CAWSVLGTGTDTQYF TGTGCCTGGAGTGTACTTGGGACAGGCACAGATACGCAGTATTTT
TRBJ1-1 - TRBV11-2 - CASSLGRRHTEAFF TGTGCCAGCAGCTTAGGGAGGAGACACACTGAAGCTTTCTTT
TRBJ2-2 - TRBV4-1 - CASSQAGELFF TGCGCCAGCAGCCAAGCCGGGGAGCTGTTTTTT
TRBJ2-1 - TRBV28 - CASSLSGWGSYNEQFF TGTGCCAGCAGTTTATCGGGGTGGGGCTCCTACAATGAGCAGTTCTTC
TRBJ1-1 - TRBV11-3 - CASSKGNTEAFF TGTGCCAGCAGTAAGGGGAACACTGAAGCTTTCTTT
TRBJ2-3 - TRBV9 TRBD1 CASKRQGAGTDTQYF TGTGCCAGCAAAAGACAGGGGGCAGGCACAGATACGCAGTATTTT
TRBJ2-2 - TRBV5-1 TRBD1 CASSLGGANTGELFF TGCGCCAGCAGCTTAGGGGGCGCGAACACCGGGGAGCTGTTTTTT
TRBJ1-6 - TRBV19 TRBD1 CASSSSTGGFSPLHF TGTGCCAGTAGTAGCTCGACAGGGGGCTTTTCACCCCTCCACTTT
TRBJ1-4 - TRBV10-3 - CAISERGAFNEKLFF TGTGCCATCAGTGAAAGAGGGGCGTTTAATGAAAAACTGTTTTTT
TRBJ2-1 once TRBV9 TRBD2 CASSVGAGGFQFF TGTGCCAGCAGCGTAGGGGCGGGGGGCTTCCAGTTCTTC
TRBJ2-3 - TRBV10-1 TRBD2 CATPWGGSTDTQYF TGCGCCACCCCCTGGGGGGGGTCCACAGATACGCAGTATTTT
TRBJ1-2 - TRBV4-3 TRBD1 CASSSGGRQGAGGYTF TGCGCCAGCAGTTCAGGGGGTCGACAGGGGGCGGGTGGCTACACCTTC
TRBJ1-2 - TRBV6-1 - CASSEAPPGINGYTF TGTGCCAGCAGTGAAGCGCCCCCAGGGATAAATGGCTACACCTTC
TRBJ1-3 - TRBV7-9 - CASSLEGPSGNTIYF TGTGCCAGCAGCTTAGAAGGGCCGTCTGGAAACACCATATATTTT
TRBJ2-2 - TRBV9 - CASSVYRTGELFF TGTGCCAGCAGCGTATATAGAACCGGGGAGCTGTTTTTT
TRBJ2-1 - TRBV11-3 - CASSFAGLYNEQFF TGTGCCAGCAGCTTTGCAGGGTTATACAATGAGCAGTTCTTC
TRBJ2-7 - TRBV18 - CASSPQTGSTFSYEQYF TGTGCCAGCTCACCACAGACAGGCTCGACATTTTCCTACGAGCAGTACTTC
TRBJ2-7 - TRBV4-3 TRBD1 CASSQAQGAYEQYF TGCGCCAGCAGCCAAGCTCAGGGGGCCTACGAGCAGTACTTC
TRBJ2-7 once TRBV9 - CASSVEKHHSEQYF TGTGCCAGCAGCGTAGAAAAACACCACAGCGAGCAGTACTTC
TRBJ2-1 - TRBV7-9 TRBD2 CASSFRGGEYNEQFF TGTGCCAGCAGCTTTCGGGGAGGGGAGTACAATGAGCAGTTCTTC
TRBJ1-5 - TRBV28 - CASVRGGNQPQHF TGTGCCAGCGTGCGGGGGGGCAATCAGCCCCAGCATTTT
TRBJ1-2 - TRBV5-1 TRBD1 CASSPTGGNYGYTF TGCGCCAGCAGCCCGACAGGGGGCAACTATGGCTACACCTTC
TRBJ2-3 - TRBV28 TRBD1 CASSYTGVVETQYF TGTGCCAGCAGTTATACAGGGGTGGTAGAGACGCAGTATTTT
TRBJ2-7 - TRBV6-4 - CASSDSGTTYEQYF TGTGCCAGCAGTGACTCCGGTACCACCTACGAGCAGTACTTC
TRBJ2-3 - TRBV9 TRBD2 CASSATSGGPATQYF TGTGCCAGCAGCGCGACTAGCGGGGGGCCTGCTACGCAGTATTTT
TRBJ2-7 - TRBV28 TRBD1 CASSALPGTGSLRSDEQYF TGTGCCAGCAGTGCCCTCCCCGGGACAGGGTCCCTCCGGAGCGACGAGCAGTACTTC
TRBJ1-1 once TRBV28 - CASSFSLSRYAEAFF TGTGCCAGCAGTTTCTCCCTCTCACGGTACGCTGAAGCTTTCTTT
TRBJ2-7 - TRBV5-6 TRBD1 CASSLVGTGLYEQYF TGTGCCAGCAGCTTGGTGGGGACAGGCCTCTACGAGCAGTACTTC
TRBJ1-2 - TRBV4-3 TRBD1 CASSQDRDSRSTF TGCGCCAGCAGCCAAGATAGGGACAGCCGCTCCACCTTC